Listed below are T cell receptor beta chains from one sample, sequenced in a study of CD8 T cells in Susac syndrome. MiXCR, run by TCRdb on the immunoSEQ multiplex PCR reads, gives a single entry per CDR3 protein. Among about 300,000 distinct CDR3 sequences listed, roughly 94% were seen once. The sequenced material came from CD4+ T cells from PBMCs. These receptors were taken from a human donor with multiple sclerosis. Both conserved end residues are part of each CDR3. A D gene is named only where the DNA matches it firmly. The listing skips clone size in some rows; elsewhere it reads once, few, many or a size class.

CDR3 protein: CASSQGHLNSPLHF; CDR3 DNA: TGTGCCAGCAGCCAAGGGCACCTTAATTCACCCCTCCACTTT; clone size: .; V gene: TRBV3-1; D gene: .; J gene: TRBJ1-6
CDR3 protein: CASRPAGGRTGELFF; CDR3 DNA: TGTGCCAGCAGGCCTGCCGGGGGGAGGACCGGGGAGCTGTTTTTT; clone size: .; V gene: TRBV6-5; D gene: TRBD2; J gene: TRBJ2-2
CDR3 protein: CASSPLPGTQGTEAFF; CDR3 DNA: TGTGCCAGCTCACCCCTTCCAGGTACTCAGGGCACTGAAGCTTTCTTT; clone size: .; V gene: TRBV18; D gene: .; J gene: TRBJ1-1
CDR3 protein: CASSQEVSGNTIYF; CDR3 DNA: TGTGCCAGCAGCCAAGAGGTCTCTGGAAACACCATATATTTT; clone size: .; V gene: TRBV14; D gene: .; J gene: TRBJ1-3
CDR3 protein: CASSMSGRYNEQFF; CDR3 DNA: TGTGCCAGCTCAATGAGCGGGCGCTACAATGAGCAGTTCTTC; clone size: .; V gene: TRBV7-9; D gene: .; J gene: TRBJ2-1
CDR3 protein: CASSPQGGNSPLHF; CDR3 DNA: TGTGCCAGCAGCCCACAGGGGGGAAATTCACCCCTCCACTTT; clone size: .; V gene: TRBV7-2; D gene: TRBD1; J gene: TRBJ1-6
CDR3 protein: CASSSSQRGLVRETQYF; CDR3 DNA: TGTGCCAGCAGTTCATCCCAGCGGGGACTAGTGCGAGAGACCCAGTACTTC; clone size: .; V gene: TRBV6-2/TRBV6-3; D gene: TRBD2; J gene: TRBJ2-5
CDR3 protein: CASSGQLRGYGYTF; CDR3 DNA: TGTGCCAGCAGCGGACAACTTCGGGGCTATGGCTACACCTTC; clone size: .; V gene: TRBV7-9; D gene: .; J gene: TRBJ1-2
CDR3 protein: CASSQGEQFF; CDR3 DNA: TGTGCCAGCAGCCAGGGGGAGCAGTTCTTC; clone size: .; V gene: TRBV12-3/TRBV12-4; D gene: .; J gene: TRBJ2-1
CDR3 protein: CASSLGYANEKLFF; CDR3 DNA: TGTGCCAGCAGCCTGGGTTATGCTAATGAAAAACTGTTTTTT; clone size: .; V gene: TRBV3-1; D gene: .; J gene: TRBJ1-4
CDR3 protein: CASRADGPNYGYTF; CDR3 DNA: TGTGCCAGCAGGGCCGACGGACCTAACTATGGCTACACCTTC; clone size: .; V gene: TRBV2; D gene: .; J gene: TRBJ1-2
CDR3 protein: CSAQITRGEETQYF; CDR3 DNA: TGCAGCGCCCAGATTACTAGAGGAGAAGAGACCCAGTACTTC; clone size: .; V gene: TRBV29-1; D gene: .; J gene: TRBJ2-5
CDR3 protein: CATQGDREYEQYF; CDR3 DNA: TGTGCCACCCAGGGGGACAGGGAGTACGAGCAGTACTTC; clone size: .; V gene: TRBV19; D gene: TRBD1; J gene: TRBJ2-7
CDR3 protein: CSVTTRVYNEQFF; CDR3 DNA: TGCAGCGTGACTACTCGGGTCTACAATGAGCAGTTCTTC; clone size: .; V gene: TRBV29-1; D gene: .; J gene: TRBJ2-1
CDR3 protein: CASNLERHTDTQYF; CDR3 DNA: TGTGCCAGCAATCTGGAGCGCCACACAGATACGCAGTATTTT; clone size: .; V gene: TRBV2; D gene: .; J gene: TRBJ2-3
CDR3 protein: CASSPDHSNQPQHF; CDR3 DNA: TGCGCCAGCAGCCCCGATCATAGCAATCAGCCCCAGCATTTT; clone size: .; V gene: TRBV5-1; D gene: .; J gene: TRBJ1-5
CDR3 protein: CAWSVLRTGELFF; CDR3 DNA: TGTGCCTGGAGTGTACTACGCACCGGGGAGCTGTTTTTT; clone size: .; V gene: TRBV30; D gene: .; J gene: TRBJ2-2
CDR3 protein: CAWRESLNTEAFF; CDR3 DNA: TGTGCCTGGAGGGAGTCCCTGAACACTGAAGCTTTCTTT; clone size: .; V gene: TRBV30; D gene: .; J gene: TRBJ1-1
CDR3 protein: CASRKTASSYNSPLHF; CDR3 DNA: TGTGCCAGCAGGAAGACCGCGAGCTCCTATAATTCACCCCTCCACTTT; clone size: .; V gene: TRBV12-3/TRBV12-4; D gene: .; J gene: TRBJ1-6
CDR3 protein: CAWSMGLEETQYF; CDR3 DNA: TGTGCCTGGAGTATGGGGCTGGAAGAGACCCAGTACTTC; clone size: few; V gene: TRBV30; D gene: .; J gene: TRBJ2-5
CDR3 protein: CASSFGETPQETQYF; CDR3 DNA: TGTGCCAGCAGCTTTGGCGAGACGCCCCAAGAGACCCAGTACTTC; clone size: .; V gene: TRBV7-2; D gene: .; J gene: TRBJ2-5
CDR3 protein: CASSPVLWFSGGHQETQYF; CDR3 DNA: TGTGCCAGCAGTCCGGTCCTGTGGTTTAGCGGGGGACACCAAGAGACCCAGTACTTC; clone size: .; V gene: TRBV14; D gene: TRBD2; J gene: TRBJ2-5
CDR3 protein: CASSWIGEQFF; CDR3 DNA: TGTGCCAGTTCTTGGATAGGAGAGCAGTTCTTC; clone size: .; V gene: TRBV6-1; D gene: .; J gene: TRBJ2-1
CDR3 protein: CSARKPSPILAGEKNEQFF; CDR3 DNA: TGCAGTGCTAGGAAGCCCTCCCCTATACTAGCGGGAGAGAAGAATGAGCAGTTCTTC; clone size: .; V gene: TRBV20-1; D gene: TRBD2; J gene: TRBJ2-1
CDR3 protein: CSARDMVRENEQYF; CDR3 DNA: TGCAGTGCTAGAGATATGGTCAGGGAAAACGAGCAGTACTTC; clone size: .; V gene: TRBV20-1; D gene: .; J gene: TRBJ2-7
CDR3 protein: CAWSVTTSGGLVGPDTQYF; CDR3 DNA: TGTGCCTGGAGTGTAACGACTAGCGGGGGCCTCGTCGGCCCAGATACGCAGTATTTT; clone size: .; V gene: TRBV30; D gene: TRBD2; J gene: TRBJ2-3
CDR3 protein: CASSSGTSYNEQFF; CDR3 DNA: TGTGCCAGCAGTTCCGGGACTAGCTACAATGAGCAGTTCTTC; clone size: .; V gene: TRBV5-4; D gene: TRBD2; J gene: TRBJ2-1
CDR3 protein: CASSSTGHQETQYF; CDR3 DNA: TGTGCTAGCAGCTCAACAGGTCACCAAGAGACCCAGTACTTC; clone size: .; V gene: TRBV7-7; D gene: .; J gene: TRBJ2-5
CDR3 protein: CASSLTSGWNTGELFF; CDR3 DNA: TGTGCCAGCAGCTTAACTAGCGGGTGGAACACCGGGGAGCTGTTTTTT; clone size: .; V gene: TRBV7-2; D gene: TRBD2; J gene: TRBJ2-2
CDR3 protein: CAVRDRGNEQYF; CDR3 DNA: TGTGCCGTCCGGGACAGGGGCAACGAGCAGTACTTC; clone size: .; V gene: TRBV10-3; D gene: TRBD1; J gene: TRBJ2-7
CDR3 protein: CASSRIYPGYYGYTF; CDR3 DNA: TGTGCCAGCAGCCGGATCTACCCGGGGTACTATGGCTACACCTTC; clone size: .; V gene: TRBV5-8; D gene: .; J gene: TRBJ1-2
CDR3 protein: CSARDPGGRNGYTF; CDR3 DNA: TGCAGTGCTAGAGATCCCGGGGGGCGGAATGGCTACACCTTC; clone size: .; V gene: TRBV20-1; D gene: .; J gene: TRBJ1-2
CDR3 protein: CASSPGDRRNSPLHF; CDR3 DNA: TGTGCCAGCAGTCCCGGGGACCGGAGGAATTCACCCCTCCACTTT; clone size: .; V gene: TRBV12-3/TRBV12-4; D gene: .; J gene: TRBJ1-6
CDR3 protein: CASRASGGHPNTEAFF; CDR3 DNA: TGCGCCAGCAGGGCCTCGGGGGGACACCCGAACACTGAAGCTTTCTTT; clone size: .; V gene: TRBV5-1; D gene: .; J gene: TRBJ1-1
CDR3 protein: CASRRTGGSYNEQFF; CDR3 DNA: TGTGCCAGCAGGAGGACAGGGGGCTCCTACAATGAGCAGTTCTTC; clone size: .; V gene: TRBV6-5; D gene: TRBD1; J gene: TRBJ2-1
CDR3 protein: CAWSGIAVQETQYF; CDR3 DNA: TGTGCCTGGAGTGGGATAGCGGTGCAAGAGACCCAGTACTTC; clone size: .; V gene: TRBV30; D gene: .; J gene: TRBJ2-5
CDR3 protein: CASSPMTGGIPSYNEQFF; CDR3 DNA: TGTGCCAGCTCACCCATGACAGGGGGTATCCCATCCTACAATGAGCAGTTCTTC; clone size: .; V gene: TRBV18; D gene: TRBD1; J gene: TRBJ2-1